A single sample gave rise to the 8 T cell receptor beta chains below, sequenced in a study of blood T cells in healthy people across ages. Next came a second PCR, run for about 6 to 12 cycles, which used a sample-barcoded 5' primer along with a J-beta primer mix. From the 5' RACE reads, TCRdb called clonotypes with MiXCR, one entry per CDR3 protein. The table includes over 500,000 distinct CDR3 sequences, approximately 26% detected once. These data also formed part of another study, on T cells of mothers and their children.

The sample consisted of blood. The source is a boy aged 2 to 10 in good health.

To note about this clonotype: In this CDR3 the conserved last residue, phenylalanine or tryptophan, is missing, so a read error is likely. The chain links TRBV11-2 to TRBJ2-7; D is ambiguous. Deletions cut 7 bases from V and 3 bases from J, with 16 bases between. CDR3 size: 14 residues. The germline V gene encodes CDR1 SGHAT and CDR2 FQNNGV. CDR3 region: CASTGQSRSYEQYS. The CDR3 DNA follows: TGTGCCAGCACCGGTCAAAGCCGGAGCTACGAGCAGTACTCC.

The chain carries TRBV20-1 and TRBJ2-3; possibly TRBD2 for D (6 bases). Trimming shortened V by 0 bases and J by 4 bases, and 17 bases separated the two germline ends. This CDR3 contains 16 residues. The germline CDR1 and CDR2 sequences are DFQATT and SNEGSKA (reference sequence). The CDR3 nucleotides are TGCAGTGCTAGAGAGCAGAGACGGGGGAAGGCAGATACGCAGTATTTT. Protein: CSAREQRRGKADTQYF.

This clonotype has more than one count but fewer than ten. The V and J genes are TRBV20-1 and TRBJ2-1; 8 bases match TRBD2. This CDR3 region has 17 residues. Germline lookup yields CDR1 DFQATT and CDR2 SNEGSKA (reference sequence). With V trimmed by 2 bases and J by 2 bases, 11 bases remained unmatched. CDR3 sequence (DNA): TGCAGTGCTAGAACTGCGGGGGGTTCGGGGGCCTACAATGAGCAGTTCTTC. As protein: CSARTAGGSGAYNEQFF.

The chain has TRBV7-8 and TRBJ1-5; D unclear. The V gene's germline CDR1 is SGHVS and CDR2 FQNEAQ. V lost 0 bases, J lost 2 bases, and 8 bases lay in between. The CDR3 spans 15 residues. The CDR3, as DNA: TGTGCCAGCAGCTTAGCAAGGACTGGCAATCAGCCCCAGCATTTT. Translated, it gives CASSLARTGNQPQHF.

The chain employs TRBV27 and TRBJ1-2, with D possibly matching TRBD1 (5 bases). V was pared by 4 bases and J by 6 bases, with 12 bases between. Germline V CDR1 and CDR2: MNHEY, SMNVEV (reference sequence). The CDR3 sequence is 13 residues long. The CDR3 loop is CASSWRGVDGYTF. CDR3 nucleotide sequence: TGTGCCAGCAGTTGGCGGGGCGTAGATGGCTACACCTTC.

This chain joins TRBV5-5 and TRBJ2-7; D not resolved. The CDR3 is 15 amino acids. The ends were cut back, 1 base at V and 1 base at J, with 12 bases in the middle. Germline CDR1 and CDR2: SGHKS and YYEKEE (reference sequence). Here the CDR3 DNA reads TGTGCCAGCAGCTTGTTTATCGGTCTTTCCTACGAGCAGTACTTC. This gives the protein CASSLFIGLSYEQYF.

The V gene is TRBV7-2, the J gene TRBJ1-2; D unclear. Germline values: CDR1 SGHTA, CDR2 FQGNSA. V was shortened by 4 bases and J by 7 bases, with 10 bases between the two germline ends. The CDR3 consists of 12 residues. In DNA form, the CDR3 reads TGTGCCAGCAGCTACCACAGTGGTGGCTACACCTTC. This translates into CASSYHSGGYTF.

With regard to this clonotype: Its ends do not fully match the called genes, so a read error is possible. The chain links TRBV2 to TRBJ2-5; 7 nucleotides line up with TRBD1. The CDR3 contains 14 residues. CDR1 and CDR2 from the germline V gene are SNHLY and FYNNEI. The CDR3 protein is CAGSEIGGPETQYF. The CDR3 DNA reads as TGTGCCGGCAGTGAAATAGGGGGCCCAGAGACCCAGTACTTC.